This T cell receptor (beta chain) was recorded in a study of T cells after yellow fever vaccination. MiXCR, applied by TCRdb to the 5' RACE reads, yields one record per CDR3 protein. The table has more than 450,000 distinct CDR3 sequences, about a fifth seen once. The CDR3 contains 16 residues. V lost 4 bases, J lost 1 base, and 16 bases lay in between. Germline CDR1 SGHNT, CDR2 YENEEA. The chain links TRBV11-3 to TRBJ1-2; weak D call: TRBD1 (5 bases). This TCR was sampled from a man aged 18 to 29 who received the YFV17D yellow fever vaccine. Specimen: PBMCs, collected approximately 22 days after the first yellow fever vaccination. The CDR3 sequence: CASSYSEQDNNYGYTF. The CDR3 coding sequence is TGTGCCAGCAGCTATTCAGAACAGGACAATAACTATGGCTACACCTTC. The full variable domain, with the rest looked up from reference TRBV11-3 and TRBJ1-2, is EAGVVQSPRYKIIEKKQPVAFWCNPISGHNTLYWYLQNLGQGPELLIRYENEEAVDDSQLPKDRFSAERLKGVDSTLKIQPAELGDSAVYLCASSYSEQDNNYGYTFGSGTRLTVV.